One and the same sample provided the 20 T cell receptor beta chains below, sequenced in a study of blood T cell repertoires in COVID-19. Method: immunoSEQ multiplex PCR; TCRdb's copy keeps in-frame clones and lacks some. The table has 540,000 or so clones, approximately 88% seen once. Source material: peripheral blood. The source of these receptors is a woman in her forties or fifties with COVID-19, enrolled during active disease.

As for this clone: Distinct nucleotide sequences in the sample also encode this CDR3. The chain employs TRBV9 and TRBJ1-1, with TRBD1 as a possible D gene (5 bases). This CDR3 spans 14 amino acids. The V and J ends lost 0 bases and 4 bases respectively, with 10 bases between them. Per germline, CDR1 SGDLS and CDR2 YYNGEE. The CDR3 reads CASSVAGGGTEAFF. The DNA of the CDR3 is TGTGCCAGCAGCGTAGCCGGGGGGGGCACTGAAGCTTTCTTT.

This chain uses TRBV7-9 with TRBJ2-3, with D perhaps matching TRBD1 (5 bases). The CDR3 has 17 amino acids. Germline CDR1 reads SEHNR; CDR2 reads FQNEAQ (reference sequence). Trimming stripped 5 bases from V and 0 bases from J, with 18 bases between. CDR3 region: CASSPRDGAGSTDTQYF. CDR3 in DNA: TGTGCCAGCAGCCCCAGGGATGGGGCAGGAAGCACAGATACGCAGTATTTT. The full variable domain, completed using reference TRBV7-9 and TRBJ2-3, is DTGVSQNPRHKITKRGQNVTFRCDPISEHNRLYWYRQTLGQGPEFLTYFQNEAQLEKSRLLSDRFSAERPKGSFSTLEIQRTEQGDSAMYLCASSPRDGAGSTDTQYFGPGTRLTVL.

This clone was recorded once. CDR3 bases: TGTGCCTGGAATTCCGGGTCAGGGCAGCCCCAGCATTTT. It translates to CAWNSGSGQPQHF. The chain joins TRBV30 to TRBJ1-5; the D gene is possibly TRBD1 (5 bases). Germline V lookup: CDR1 GTSNPN, CDR2 SVGIG (reference sequence). Between the trimmed V and J ends, which lost 4 bases and 7 bases, there was a span of 14 bases. This CDR3 contains 13 residues.

The CDR3 DNA is TGCGCCAGCAGCTTACTAGCGGGGGTTAGGGCGAATGAGCAGTTCTTC. It is translated as CASSLLAGVRANEQFF. V usage is TRBV5-1 and J usage is TRBJ2-1, with TRBD2 matching 11 bases. V shed 2 bases, J shed 7 bases, and the junction held 8 bases outside the gene matches. CDR3 size: 16 residues. Looked up from germline, CDR1 is SGHRS and CDR2 is YFSETQ. Full variable domain (missing parts from reference TRBV5-1 and TRBJ2-1): KAGVTQTPRYLIKTRGQQVTLSCSPISGHRSVSWYQQTPGQGLQFLFEYFSETQRNKGNFPGRFSGRQFSNSRSEMNVSTLELGDSALYLCASSLLAGVRANEQFFGPGTRLTVL.

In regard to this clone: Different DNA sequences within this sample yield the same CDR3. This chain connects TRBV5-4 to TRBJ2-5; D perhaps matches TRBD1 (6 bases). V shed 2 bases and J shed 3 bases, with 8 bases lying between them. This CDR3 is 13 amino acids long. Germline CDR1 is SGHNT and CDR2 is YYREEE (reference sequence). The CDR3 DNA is TGTGCCAGCAGCTTCAGGGGAGAAGAGACCCAGTACTTC. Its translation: CASSFRGEETQYF.

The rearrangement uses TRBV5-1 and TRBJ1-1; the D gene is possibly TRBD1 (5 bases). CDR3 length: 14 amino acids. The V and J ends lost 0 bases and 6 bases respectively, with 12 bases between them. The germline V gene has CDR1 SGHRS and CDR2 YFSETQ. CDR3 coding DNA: TGCGCCAGCAGCTTGGTGGTGGGGGAGGCTGAAGCTTTCTTT. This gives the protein CASSLVVGEAEAFF.

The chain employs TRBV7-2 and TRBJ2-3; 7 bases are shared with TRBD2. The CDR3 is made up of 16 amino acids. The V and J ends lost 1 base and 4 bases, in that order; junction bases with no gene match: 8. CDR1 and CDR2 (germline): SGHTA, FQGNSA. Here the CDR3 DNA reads TGTGCCAGCAGCTTAGGGGGACTAACCCCCGCAGATACGCAGTATTTT. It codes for CASSLGGLTPADTQYF.

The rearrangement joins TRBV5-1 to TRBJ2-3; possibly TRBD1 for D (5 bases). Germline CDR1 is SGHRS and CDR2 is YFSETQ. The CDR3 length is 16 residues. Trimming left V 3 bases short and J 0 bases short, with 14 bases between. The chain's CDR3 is CASSYRQTTSTDTQYF. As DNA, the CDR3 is TGCGCCAGCAGCTACCGACAGACCACTAGCACAGATACGCAGTATTTT.

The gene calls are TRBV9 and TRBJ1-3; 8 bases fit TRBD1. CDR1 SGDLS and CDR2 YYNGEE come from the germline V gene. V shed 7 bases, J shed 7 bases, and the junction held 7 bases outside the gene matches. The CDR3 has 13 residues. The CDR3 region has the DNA TGTGCCAGCTCCTTGGACAGGGACAACACCATATATTTT. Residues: CASSLDRDNTIYF.

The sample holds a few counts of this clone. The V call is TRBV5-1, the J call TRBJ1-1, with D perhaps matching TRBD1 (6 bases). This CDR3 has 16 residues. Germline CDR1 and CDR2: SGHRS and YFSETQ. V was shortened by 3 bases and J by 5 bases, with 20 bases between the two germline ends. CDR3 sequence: CASSSLVGAEGTEAFF. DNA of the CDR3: TGCGCCAGCAGCTCATTGGTGGGGGCGGAAGGGACTGAAGCTTTCTTT.

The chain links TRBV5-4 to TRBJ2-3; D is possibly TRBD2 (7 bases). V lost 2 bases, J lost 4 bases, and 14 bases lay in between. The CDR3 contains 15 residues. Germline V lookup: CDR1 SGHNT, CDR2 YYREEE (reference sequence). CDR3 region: CASSFRRGAADTQYF. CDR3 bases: TGTGCCAGCAGCTTTCGCCGGGGGGCCGCAGATACGCAGTATTTT.

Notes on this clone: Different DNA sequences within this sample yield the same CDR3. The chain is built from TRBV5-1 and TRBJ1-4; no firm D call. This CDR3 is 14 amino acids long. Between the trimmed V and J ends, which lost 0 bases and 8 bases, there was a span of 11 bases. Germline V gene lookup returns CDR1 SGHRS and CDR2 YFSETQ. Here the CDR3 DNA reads TGCGCCAGCAGCTTGGTCACCGGGGAGGAAAAACTGTTTTTT. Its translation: CASSLVTGEEKLFF.

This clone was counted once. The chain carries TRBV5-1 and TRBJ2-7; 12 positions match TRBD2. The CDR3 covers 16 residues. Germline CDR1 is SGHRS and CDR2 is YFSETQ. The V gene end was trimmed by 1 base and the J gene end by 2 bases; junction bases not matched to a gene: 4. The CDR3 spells CASSLFSSGGAYEQYF. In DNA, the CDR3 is TGCGCCAGCAGCTTGTTCTCTAGCGGGGGGGCCTACGAGCAGTACTTC.

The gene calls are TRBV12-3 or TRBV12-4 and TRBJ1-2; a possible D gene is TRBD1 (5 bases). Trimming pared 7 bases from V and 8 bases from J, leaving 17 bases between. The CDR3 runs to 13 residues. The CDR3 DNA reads TGTGCCAGCACCCTATGGGGCGAGAACGGCTACACCTTC. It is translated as CASTLWGENGYTF.

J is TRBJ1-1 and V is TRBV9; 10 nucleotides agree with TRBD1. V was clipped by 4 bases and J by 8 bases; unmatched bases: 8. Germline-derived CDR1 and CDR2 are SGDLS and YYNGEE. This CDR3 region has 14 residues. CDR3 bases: TGTGCCAGCAGCCGACAGGGGGCTCGGCCAGAAGCTTTCTTT. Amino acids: CASSRQGARPEAFF.

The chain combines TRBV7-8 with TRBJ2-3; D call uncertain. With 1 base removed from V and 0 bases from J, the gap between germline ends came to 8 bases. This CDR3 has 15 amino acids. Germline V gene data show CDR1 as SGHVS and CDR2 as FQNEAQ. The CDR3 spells CASSLVSVSTDTQYF. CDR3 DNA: TGTGCCAGCAGCTTAGTATCAGTGAGCACAGATACGCAGTATTTT.

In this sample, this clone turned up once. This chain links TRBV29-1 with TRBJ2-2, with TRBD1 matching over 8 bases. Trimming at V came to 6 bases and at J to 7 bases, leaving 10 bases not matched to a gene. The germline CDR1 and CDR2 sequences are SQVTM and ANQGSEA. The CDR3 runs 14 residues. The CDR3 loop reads CSVGTGALGGELFF. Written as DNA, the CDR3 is TGCAGCGTGGGGACAGGCGCCCTCGGCGGGGAGCTGTTTTTT.

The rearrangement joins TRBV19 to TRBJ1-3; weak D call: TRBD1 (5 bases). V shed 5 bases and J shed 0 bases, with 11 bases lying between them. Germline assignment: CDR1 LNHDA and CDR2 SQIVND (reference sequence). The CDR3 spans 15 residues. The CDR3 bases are TGTGCCAGTAGTGTCAGGGTCGTCTCTGGAAACACCATATATTTT. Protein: CASSVRVVSGNTIYF. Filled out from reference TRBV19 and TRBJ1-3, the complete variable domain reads DGGITQSPKYLFRKEGQNVTLSCEQNLNHDAMYWYRQDPGQGLRLIYYSQIVNDFQKGDIAEGYSVSREKKESFPLTVTSAQKNPTAFYLCASSVRVVSGNTIYFGEGSWLTVV.

This CDR3 is CATSSRVRTEAFF. The CDR3 bases are TGTGCCACCAGCAGCAGGGTCAGGACTGAAGCTTTCTTT. This sequence joins TRBV15 and TRBJ1-1; maybe TRBD1 (5 bases). Between the trimmed V and J ends, which lost 3 bases and 5 bases, there was a span of 10 bases. CDR1 and CDR2 (germline): LNHNV, YYDKDF (reference sequence). There are 13 residues in the CDR3.

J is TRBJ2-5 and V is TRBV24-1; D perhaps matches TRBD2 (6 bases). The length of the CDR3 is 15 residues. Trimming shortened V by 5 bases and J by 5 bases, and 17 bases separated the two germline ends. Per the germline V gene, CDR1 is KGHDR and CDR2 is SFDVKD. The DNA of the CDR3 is TGTGCCACCAGTGCGTCGCCGGAGGGCTTGGAGACCCAGTACTTC. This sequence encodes CATSASPEGLETQYF.